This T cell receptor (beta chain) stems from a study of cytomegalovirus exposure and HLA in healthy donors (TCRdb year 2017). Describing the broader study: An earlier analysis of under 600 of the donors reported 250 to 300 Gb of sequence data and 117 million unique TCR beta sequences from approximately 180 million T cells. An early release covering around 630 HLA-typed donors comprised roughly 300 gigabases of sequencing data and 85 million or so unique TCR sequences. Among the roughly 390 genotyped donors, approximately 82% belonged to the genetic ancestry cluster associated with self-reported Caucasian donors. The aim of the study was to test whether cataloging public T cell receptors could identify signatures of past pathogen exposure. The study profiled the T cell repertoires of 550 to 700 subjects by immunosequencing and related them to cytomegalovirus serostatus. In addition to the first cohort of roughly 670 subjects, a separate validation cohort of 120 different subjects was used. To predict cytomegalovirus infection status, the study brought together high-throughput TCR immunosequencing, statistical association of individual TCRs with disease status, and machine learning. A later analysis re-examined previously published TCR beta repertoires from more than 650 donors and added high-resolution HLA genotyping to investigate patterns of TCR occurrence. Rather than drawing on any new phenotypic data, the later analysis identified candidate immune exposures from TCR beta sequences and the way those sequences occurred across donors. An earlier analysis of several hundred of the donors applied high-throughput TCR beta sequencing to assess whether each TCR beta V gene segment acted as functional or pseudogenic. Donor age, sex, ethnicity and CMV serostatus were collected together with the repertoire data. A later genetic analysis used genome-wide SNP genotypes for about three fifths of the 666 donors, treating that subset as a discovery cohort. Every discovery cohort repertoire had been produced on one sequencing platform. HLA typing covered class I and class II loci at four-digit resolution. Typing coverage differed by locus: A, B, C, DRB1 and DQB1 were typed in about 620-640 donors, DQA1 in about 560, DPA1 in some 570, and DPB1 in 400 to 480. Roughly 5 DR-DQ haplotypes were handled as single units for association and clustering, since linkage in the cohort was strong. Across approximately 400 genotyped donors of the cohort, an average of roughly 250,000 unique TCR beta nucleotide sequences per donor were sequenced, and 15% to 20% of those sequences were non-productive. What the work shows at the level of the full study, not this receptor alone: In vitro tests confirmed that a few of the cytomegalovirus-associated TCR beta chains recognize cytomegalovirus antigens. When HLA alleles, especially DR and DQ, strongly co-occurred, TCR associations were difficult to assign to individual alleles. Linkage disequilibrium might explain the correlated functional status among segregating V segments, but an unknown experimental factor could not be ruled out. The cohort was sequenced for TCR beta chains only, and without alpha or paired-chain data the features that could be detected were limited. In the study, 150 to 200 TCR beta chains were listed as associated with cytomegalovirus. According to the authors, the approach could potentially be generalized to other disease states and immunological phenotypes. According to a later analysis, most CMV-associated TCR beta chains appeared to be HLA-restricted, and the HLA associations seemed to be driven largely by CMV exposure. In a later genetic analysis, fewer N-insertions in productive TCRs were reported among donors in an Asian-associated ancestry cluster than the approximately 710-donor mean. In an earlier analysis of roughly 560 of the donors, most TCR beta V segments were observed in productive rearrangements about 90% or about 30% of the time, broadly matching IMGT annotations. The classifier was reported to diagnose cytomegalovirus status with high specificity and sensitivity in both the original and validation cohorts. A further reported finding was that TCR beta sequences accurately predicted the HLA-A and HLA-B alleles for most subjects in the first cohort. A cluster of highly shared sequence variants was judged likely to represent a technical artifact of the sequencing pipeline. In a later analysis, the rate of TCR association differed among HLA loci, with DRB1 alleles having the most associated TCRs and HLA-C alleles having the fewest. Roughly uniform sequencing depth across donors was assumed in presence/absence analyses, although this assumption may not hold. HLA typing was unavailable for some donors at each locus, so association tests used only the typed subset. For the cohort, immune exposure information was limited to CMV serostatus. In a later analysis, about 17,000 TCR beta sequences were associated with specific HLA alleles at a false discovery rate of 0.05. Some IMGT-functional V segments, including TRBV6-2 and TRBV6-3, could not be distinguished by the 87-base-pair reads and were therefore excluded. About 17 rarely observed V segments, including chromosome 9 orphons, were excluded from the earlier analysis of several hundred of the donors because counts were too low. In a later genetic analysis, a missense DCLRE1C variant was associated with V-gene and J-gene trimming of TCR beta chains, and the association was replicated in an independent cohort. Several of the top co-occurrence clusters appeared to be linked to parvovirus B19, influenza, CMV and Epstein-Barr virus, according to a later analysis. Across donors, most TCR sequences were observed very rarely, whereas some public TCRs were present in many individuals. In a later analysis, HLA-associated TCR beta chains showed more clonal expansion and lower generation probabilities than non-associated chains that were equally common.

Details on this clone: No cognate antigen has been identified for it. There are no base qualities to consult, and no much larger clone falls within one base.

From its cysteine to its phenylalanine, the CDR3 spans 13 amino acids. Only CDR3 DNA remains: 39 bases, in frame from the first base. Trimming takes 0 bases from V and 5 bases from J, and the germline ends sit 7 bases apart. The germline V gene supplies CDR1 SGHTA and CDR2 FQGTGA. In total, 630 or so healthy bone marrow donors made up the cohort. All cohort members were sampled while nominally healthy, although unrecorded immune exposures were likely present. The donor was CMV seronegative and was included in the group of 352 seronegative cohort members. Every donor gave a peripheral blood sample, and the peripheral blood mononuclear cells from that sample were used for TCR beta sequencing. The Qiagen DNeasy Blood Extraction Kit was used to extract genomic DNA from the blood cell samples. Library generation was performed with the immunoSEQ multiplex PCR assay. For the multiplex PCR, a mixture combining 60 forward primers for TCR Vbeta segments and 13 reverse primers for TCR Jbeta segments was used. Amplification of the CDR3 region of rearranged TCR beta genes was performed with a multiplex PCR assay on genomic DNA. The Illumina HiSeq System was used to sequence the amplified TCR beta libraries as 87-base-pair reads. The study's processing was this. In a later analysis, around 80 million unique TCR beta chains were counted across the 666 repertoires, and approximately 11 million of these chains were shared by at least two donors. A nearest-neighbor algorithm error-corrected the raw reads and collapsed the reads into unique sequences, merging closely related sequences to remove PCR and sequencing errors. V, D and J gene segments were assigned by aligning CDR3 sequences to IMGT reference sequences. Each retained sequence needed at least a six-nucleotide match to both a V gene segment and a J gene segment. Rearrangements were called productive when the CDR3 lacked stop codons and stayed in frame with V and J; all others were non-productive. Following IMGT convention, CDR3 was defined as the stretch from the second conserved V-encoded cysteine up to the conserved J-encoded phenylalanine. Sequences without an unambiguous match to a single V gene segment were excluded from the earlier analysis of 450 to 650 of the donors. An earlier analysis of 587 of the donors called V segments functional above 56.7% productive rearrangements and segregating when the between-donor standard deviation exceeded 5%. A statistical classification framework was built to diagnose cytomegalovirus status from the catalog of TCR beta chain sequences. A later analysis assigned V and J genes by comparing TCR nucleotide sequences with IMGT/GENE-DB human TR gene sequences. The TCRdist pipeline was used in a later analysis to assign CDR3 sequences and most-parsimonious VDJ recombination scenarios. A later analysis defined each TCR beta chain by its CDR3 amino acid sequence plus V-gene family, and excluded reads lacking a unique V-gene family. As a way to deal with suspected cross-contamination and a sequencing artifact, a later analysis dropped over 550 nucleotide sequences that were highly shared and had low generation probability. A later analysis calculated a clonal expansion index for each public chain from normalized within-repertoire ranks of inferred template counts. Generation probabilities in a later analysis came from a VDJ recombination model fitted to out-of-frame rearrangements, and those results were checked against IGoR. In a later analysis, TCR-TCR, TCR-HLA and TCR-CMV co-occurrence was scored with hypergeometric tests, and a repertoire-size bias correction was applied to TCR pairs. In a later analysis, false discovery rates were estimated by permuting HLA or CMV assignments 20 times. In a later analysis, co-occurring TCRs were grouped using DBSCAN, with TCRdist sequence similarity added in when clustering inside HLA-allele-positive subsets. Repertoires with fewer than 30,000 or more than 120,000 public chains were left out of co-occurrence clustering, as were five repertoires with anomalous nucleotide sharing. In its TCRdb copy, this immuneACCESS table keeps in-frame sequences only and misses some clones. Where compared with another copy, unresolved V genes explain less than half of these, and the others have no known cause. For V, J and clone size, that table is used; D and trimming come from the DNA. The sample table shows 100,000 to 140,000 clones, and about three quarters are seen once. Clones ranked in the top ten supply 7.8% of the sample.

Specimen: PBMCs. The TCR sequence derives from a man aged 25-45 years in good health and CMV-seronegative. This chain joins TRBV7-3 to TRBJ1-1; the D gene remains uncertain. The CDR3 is CASSLTLRTEAFF. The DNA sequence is TGTGCCAGCAGCTTAACTCTCCGGACTGAAGCTTTCTTT.